The entry below describes one TCR beta chain. Antigen specificity is unknown. This record comes from a study of cytomegalovirus exposure and HLA in healthy donors. Looking at the study overall: Out of 150 million to 200 million T cells, an earlier analysis found fewer than 140 million unique TCR beta sequences in total.

Both 60 Vbeta primers and 13 Jbeta primers went into the PCR. The assay was immunoSEQ multiplex PCR, and TCRdb's table has in-frame clones only and misses some. The sample gives around 99,000 clones, roughly three quarters of which show up once; 7.7% is in the top ten. Whole-study results and caveats: Owing to their indistinguishability, certain V segments, notably TRBV6-2 and TRBV6-3, were excluded. Association of a missense DCLRE1C variant with TCR beta V- and J-gene trimming was reported in a later analysis.

Germline V gene lookup returns CDR1 SGHNT and CDR2 YYREEE (reference sequence). The CDR3 loop spans 14 amino acids. V lost 5 bases, J lost 5 bases, and 7 bases stayed unmatched. The sequence was obtained from a woman between 50 and 59 years old in good health and CMV-seropositive. The chain couples TRBV5-4 to TRBJ2-5; TRBD1 matches at 9 bases. The sample comprised PBMCs. Here the CDR3 DNA reads TGTGCCAGCAGAATAACAGGGGGCAGGGAGACCCAGTACTTC. Residues: CASRITGGRETQYF.